Given below is one T cell receptor (beta chain) in context. Its antigen is as yet unknown. This sample is part of a study of T cells in narcolepsy. General observations from the study: No autoreactive T cell clone sequences appeared in some memory CD4+ repertoires.

Using immunoSEQ multiplex PCR, the repertoire was profiled, and TCRdb retains in-frame clones only, with some absent. The sample has roughly 34,000 clones, about 80% seen once. CDR3 length: 16 residues. The sequenced material came from CD45RA- memory CD4+ T cells from PBMCs. This clonotype was obtained from a human donor with narcolepsy. The rearrangement joins TRBV21-1 to TRBJ1-2. TRBV21-1 is a recognized pseudogene. The CDR3 DNA is TGTGCCAGCAGCAAAGTAAGCGGCAGGGAAGGCTATGGCTACACCTTC. The encoded protein is CASSKVSGREGYGYTF.